One T cell receptor beta chain is described in this entry. Germline CDR1 SGHRS, CDR2 YFSETQ. The CDR3 sequence is 15 residues long. V was shortened by 2 bases and J by 0 bases, with 8 bases between the two germline ends. Study processing details: Researchers report that nucleated cell counts were estimated from reference gene primer amplification. Here immunoSEQ multiplex PCR was the method, and the copy in TCRdb shows in-frame clones only, minus some. V, J and clone size were drawn from that table, and D and trimming were deduced from the DNA. The sample includes roughly 91,000 clones, around 80% of them seen just once. This sample is part of a study of blood T cell repertoires in COVID-19. Study summary: COVID-19 samples collected from the United States, Italy and Spain covered acute and convalescent phases. From T cells, B-cell-depleted T cells, or PBMCs came the material, which was cDNA or gDNA.

Sequencing input: peripheral blood. The sequence derives from a man aged 70 or older with acute or convalescent COVID-19. This sequence joins TRBV5-1 and TRBJ1-4; maybe TRBD1 (5 bases). CDR3 sequence reads: CASSFGGATNEKLFF. CDR3 nucleotide sequence: TGCGCCAGCAGCTTCGGGGGAGCAACTAATGAAAAACTGTTTTTT.